A few counts support the clone carrying this TCR beta chain. Its specificity is not known. The CDR3 has 14 amino acids. Germline lookup yields CDR1 SEHNR and CDR2 FQNEAQ (reference sequence). Losses at the gene ends were 5 bases for V and 3 bases for J; bases not matched to a gene: 4. The data were taken from a study of CD8 T cell repertoires and HIV-1 epitope variants. The study, taken as a whole, reports: Nine or ten antigen-specific TCR beta clonotypes were found; about 6 seemed cross-reactive to variants.

Profiling relied on immunoSEQ multiplex PCR, and the TCRdb table lists in-frame clones only, not all of them. The sample yields thousands of clones, about 62% seen once. This sequence was found in a male donor with HIV. The chain links TRBV7-9 to TRBJ2-7; 10 bases align to TRBD1. Sequenced input: cultured CD8+ T cells derived from PBMCs. As DNA, the CDR3 is TGTGCCAGCAGCGAGACAGGGGGCGTCTACGAGCAGTACTTC. The encoded protein is CASSETGGVYEQYF. Full variable domain (outside the CDR3, taken from reference TRBV7-9 and TRBJ2-7): DTGVSQNPRHKITKRGQNVTFRCDPISEHNRLYWYRQTLGQGPEFLTYFQNEAQLEKSRLLSDRFSAERPKGSFSTLEIQRTEQGDSAMYLCASSETGGVYEQYFGPGTRLTVT.